This TCR beta chain comes out of a study of CD8 T cells in Susac syndrome. Roughly 0.45 to 1 ug RNA was reverse transcribed with random hexamers. TCRdb passed the immunoSEQ multiplex PCR reads through MiXCR, listing each CDR3 protein once. This sample has some 130,000 distinct CDR3 sequences; about 95% occur once, and the top ten carry about 0.18%. The V and J ends lost 5 bases and 1 base, in that order; junction bases with no gene match: 4. This CDR3 spans 14 amino acids. CDR1 and CDR2 from the germline V gene are SEHNR and FQNEAQ (reference sequence). This sequence was found in a human donor with Susac syndrome. The rearrangement uses TRBV7-9 and TRBJ2-5; 7 bases align to TRBD1. Sequencing used CD8+ T cells from PBMCs. CDR3 region: CASSRQGIQETQYF. In nucleotides, the CDR3 is TGTGCCAGCAGCAGACAGGGAATCCAAGAGACCCAGTACTTC. Complete variable domain (other parts from reference TRBV7-9 and TRBJ2-5): DTGVSQNPRHKITKRGQNVTFRCDPISEHNRLYWYRQTLGQGPEFLTYFQNEAQLEKSRLLSDRFSAERPKGSFSTLEIQRTEQGDSAMYLCASSRQGIQETQYFGPGTRLLVL.